Described below is a single T cell receptor beta chain sequence and its context. Donors were administered nivolumab, ipilimumab, aspirin and low-dose cyclophosphamide, together with low-dose radiotherapy. This sample was included in a study of low-dose radiotherapy and immunotherapy resistance in tumors. The overall study: Fractions of 1 Gy went to Cohort 2 every two weeks, for 13 Gy over 26 weeks. Once cycle 1 day 1 began, patients took oral aspirin 300 mg daily for four cycles.

The CDR3 runs to 13 residues. V was cut by 2 bases and J by 4 bases, with 5 bases left in between. First-strand cDNA relied on TRAV- and TRBV-specific primers spanning alpha and beta chains. It was with a constant-region primer and a V-primer adapter that TCRs were amplified over roughly 19 PCR cycles. Amplifying the isolated mRNA was done by in vitro transcription. TCRdb re-analysed the reads in MiXCR, keeping a single row per CDR3 protein. The table lists around 20,000 distinct CDR3 sequences, around 67% of them singletons, with 9.5% to 12% in the top ten. The receptor was derived from a human donor with advanced metastatic prostate, ovarian, gallbladder or colorectal cancer (not recorded which). This table probably holds off-target reads from a library built for another chain. The chain is built from TRBV12-3 or TRBV12-4 and TRBJ2-2, with a possible D match to TRBD1 (5 bases). The CDR3 here is CASSLRGTGELFF. Here the CDR3 DNA reads TGTGCCAGCAGTTTAAGGGGCACCGGGGAGCTGTTTTTT.